This record covers a single T cell receptor beta chain. The data originate from a study of blood T cell repertoires in COVID-19. About the research overall: Samples of COVID-19 (acute and convalescent) were obtained from the United States, Italy and Spain. T cells, B-cell-depleted T cells, or PBMCs provided the cDNA or gDNA that served as material.

As originally analysed: Reference gene primer amplification gave estimated nucleated cell counts. Libraries were prepared by immunoSEQ multiplex PCR; TCRdb keeps only in-frame clonotypes and omits some of them. That table is the source of V, J and clone size, and D and trimming were worked out from the DNA. The table lists about 110,000 clones, roughly 85% of them singletons, with approximately 13% in the top ten. Germline CDR1 reads SGHAT; CDR2 reads FQDESV (reference sequence). Trimming removed 1 base at V and 5 bases at J, with 12 bases between. This CDR3 comprises 14 residues. This TCR was recovered from a human donor in a cohort sampled during active COVID-19. The specimen was peripheral blood. The chain joins TRBV11-1 to TRBJ2-7; possible D gene TRBD2, 6 bases. CDR3 residues: CASSLVGGLNEQYF. CDR3 DNA sequence: TGTGCCAGCAGCTTAGTTGGAGGGTTGAACGAGCAGTACTTC.